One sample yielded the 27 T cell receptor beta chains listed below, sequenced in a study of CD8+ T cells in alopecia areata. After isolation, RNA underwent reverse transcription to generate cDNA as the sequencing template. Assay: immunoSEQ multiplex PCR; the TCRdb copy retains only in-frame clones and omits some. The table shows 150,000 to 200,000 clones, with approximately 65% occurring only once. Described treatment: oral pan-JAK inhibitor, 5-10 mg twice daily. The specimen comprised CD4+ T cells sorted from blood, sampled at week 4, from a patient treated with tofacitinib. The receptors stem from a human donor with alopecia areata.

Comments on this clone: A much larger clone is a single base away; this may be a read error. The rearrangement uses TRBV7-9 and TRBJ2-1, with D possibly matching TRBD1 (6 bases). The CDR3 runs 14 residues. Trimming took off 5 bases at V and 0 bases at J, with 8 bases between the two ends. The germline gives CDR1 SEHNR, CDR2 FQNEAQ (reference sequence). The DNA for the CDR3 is TGTGCCAGCAGCCTGGACAGCTCCTACAATGAGCAGTTCTTC. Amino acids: CASSLDSSYNEQFF.

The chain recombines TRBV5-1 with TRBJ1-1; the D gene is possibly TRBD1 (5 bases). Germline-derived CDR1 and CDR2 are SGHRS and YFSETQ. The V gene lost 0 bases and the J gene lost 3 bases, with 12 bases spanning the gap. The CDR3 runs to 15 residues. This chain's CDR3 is CASSLEGVLDTEAFF. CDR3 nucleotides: TGCGCCAGCAGCTTGGAAGGGGTGTTGGACACTGAAGCTTTCTTT.

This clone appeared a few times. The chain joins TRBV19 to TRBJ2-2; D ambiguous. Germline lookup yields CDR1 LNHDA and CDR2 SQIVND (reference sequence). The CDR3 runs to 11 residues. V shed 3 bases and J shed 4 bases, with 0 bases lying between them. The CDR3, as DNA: TGTGCCAGTAGTATCACCGGGGAGCTGTTTTTT. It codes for CASSITGELFF.

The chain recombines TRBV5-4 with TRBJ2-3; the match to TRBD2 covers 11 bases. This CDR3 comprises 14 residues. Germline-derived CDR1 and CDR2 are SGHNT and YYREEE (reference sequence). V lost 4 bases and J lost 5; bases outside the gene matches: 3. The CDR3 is CASSKGTSGDTQYF. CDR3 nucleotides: TGTGCCAGCAGCAAAGGGACTAGCGGAGATACGCAGTATTTT.

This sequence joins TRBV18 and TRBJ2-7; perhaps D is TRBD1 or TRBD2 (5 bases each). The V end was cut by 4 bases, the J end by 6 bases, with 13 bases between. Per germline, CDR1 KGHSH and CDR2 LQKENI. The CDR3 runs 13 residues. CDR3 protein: CASSRLSGSEQYF. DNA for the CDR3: TGTGCCAGCTCACGGCTTTCAGGGAGCGAGCAGTACTTC.

The CDR3, as DNA: TGCGCCAGCAGCTTTGGGGAAATCACAGATACGCAGTATTTT. This gives the protein CASSFGEITDTQYF. The rearrangement links TRBV5-1 to TRBJ2-3; D call uncertain. CDR1 is SGHRS, CDR2 YFSETQ, per germline. Between the trimmed V and J ends, which lost 2 bases and 2 bases, there was a span of 9 bases. The CDR3 has 14 amino acids.

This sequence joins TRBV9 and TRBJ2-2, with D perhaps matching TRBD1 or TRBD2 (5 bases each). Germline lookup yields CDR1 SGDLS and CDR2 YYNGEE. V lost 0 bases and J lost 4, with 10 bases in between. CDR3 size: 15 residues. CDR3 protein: CASSVGSGLTGELFF. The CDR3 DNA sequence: TGTGCCAGCAGCGTAGGATCGGGGCTCACCGGGGAGCTGTTTTTT. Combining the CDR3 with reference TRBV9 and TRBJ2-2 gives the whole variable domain DSGVTQTPKHLITATGQRVTLRCSPRSGDLSVYWYQQSLDQGLQFLIQYYNGEERAKGNILERFSAQQFPDLHSELNLSSLELGDSALYFCASSVGSGLTGELFFGEGSRLTVL.

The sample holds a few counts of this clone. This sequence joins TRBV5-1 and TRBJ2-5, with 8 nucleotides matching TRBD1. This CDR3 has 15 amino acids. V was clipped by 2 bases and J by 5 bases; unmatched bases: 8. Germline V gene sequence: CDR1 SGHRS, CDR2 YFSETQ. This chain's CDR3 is CASSFLRGPAETQYF. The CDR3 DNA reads TGCGCCAGCAGCTTTCTCAGGGGGCCCGCGGAGACCCAGTACTTC.

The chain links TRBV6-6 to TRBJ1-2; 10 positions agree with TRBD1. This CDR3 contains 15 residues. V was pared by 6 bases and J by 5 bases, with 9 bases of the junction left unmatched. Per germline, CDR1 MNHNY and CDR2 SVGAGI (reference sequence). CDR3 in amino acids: CASSGGTGASYGYTF. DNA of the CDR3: TGTGCCAGCAGCGGTGGGACAGGGGCAAGTTATGGCTACACCTTC.

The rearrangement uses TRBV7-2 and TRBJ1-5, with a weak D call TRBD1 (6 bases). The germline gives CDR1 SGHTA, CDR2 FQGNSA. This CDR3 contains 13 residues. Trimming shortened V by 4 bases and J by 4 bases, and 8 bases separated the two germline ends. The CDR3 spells CASSSTGNQPQHF. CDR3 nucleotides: TGTGCCAGCAGCTCGACAGGAAATCAGCCCCAGCATTTT.

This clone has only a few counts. DNA of the CDR3: TGTGCCAGCAGCCTCCAAGGGTCCTACAATGAGCAGTTCTTC. Its protein is CASSLQGSYNEQFF. The chain combines TRBV13 with TRBJ2-1; no firm D call. The CDR3 loop spans 14 amino acids. Germline CDR1 PRHDT, CDR2 FYEKMQ (reference sequence). V was pared by 5 bases and J by 1 base, with 9 bases between.

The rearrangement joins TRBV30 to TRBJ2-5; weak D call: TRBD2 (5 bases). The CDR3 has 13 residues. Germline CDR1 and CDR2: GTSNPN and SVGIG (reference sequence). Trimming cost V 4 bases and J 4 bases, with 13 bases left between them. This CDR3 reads CAWITAGGETQYF. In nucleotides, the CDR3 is TGTGCCTGGATTACGGCTGGAGGAGAGACCCAGTACTTC. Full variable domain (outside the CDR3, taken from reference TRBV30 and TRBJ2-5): SQTIHQWPATLVQPVGSPLSLECTVEGTSNPNLYWYRQAAGRGLQLLFYSVGIGQISSEVPQNLSASRPQDRQFILSSKKLLLSDSGFYLCAWITAGGETQYFGPGTRLLVL.

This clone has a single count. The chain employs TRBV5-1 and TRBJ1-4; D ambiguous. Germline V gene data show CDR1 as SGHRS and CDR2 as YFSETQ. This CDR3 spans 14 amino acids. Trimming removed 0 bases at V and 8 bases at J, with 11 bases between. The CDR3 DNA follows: TGCGCCAGCAGCTTGGGAAGTGTGAACGAAAAACTGTTTTTT. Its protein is CASSLGSVNEKLFF.

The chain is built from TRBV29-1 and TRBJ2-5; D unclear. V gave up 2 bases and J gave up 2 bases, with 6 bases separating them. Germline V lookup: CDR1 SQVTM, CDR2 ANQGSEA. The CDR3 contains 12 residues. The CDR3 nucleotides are TGCAGCGTTGAAAAAGTTCAAGAGACCCAGTACTTC. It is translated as CSVEKVQETQYF.

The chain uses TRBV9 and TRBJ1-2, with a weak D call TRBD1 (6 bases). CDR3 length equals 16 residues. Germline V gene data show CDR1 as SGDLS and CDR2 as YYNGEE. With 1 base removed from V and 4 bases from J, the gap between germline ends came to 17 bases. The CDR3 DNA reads TGTGCCAGCAGCGTACCCGTGGGGGGGGGCCTCTATGGCTACACCTTC. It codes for CASSVPVGGGLYGYTF. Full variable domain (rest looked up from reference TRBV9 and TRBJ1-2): DSGVTQTPKHLITATGQRVTLRCSPRSGDLSVYWYQQSLDQGLQFLIQYYNGEERAKGNILERFSAQQFPDLHSELNLSSLELGDSALYFCASSVPVGGGLYGYTFGSGTRLTVV.

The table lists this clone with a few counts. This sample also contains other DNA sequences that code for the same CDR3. The CDR3, as DNA: TGTGCCAGCAGCTTAGGAGGAGGGGCCTACGAGCAGTACTTC. Translated, it gives CASSLGGGAYEQYF. The chain is built from TRBV7-2 and TRBJ2-7, with a weak D call TRBD2 (6 bases). Between the trimmed V and J ends, which lost 1 base and 2 bases, there was a span of 9 bases. The CDR3 length is 14 residues. From germline, CDR1 is SGHTA and CDR2 FQGNSA.

CDR3 coding DNA: TGTGCCAGCAGTCCCCGGGACAGGGTAACCGGGGAGCTGTTTTTT. Its protein is CASSPRDRVTGELFF. This rearrangement joins TRBV6-5 to TRBJ2-2, with 9 bases fitting TRBD1. Per germline, CDR1 MNHEY and CDR2 SVGAGI. J gave up 5 bases and V 5 bases, and 6 bases lay outside the gene matches. The CDR3 has 15 residues.

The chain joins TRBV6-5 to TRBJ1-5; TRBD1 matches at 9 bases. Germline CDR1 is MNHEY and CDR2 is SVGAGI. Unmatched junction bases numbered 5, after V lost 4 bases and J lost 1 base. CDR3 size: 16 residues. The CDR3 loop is CASSFFGTGSNQPQHF. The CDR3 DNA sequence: TGTGCCAGCAGTTTCTTTGGGACAGGGAGCAATCAGCCCCAGCATTTT.

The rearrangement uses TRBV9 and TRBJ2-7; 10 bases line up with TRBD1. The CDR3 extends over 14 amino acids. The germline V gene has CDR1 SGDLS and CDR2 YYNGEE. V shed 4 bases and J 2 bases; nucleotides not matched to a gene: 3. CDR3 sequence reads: CASSPGQGAYEQYF. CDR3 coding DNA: TGTGCCAGCAGCCCAGGACAGGGGGCCTACGAGCAGTACTTC.

In DNA, the CDR3 is TGTGCCAGCAGCTTAGCCTGGGGTTCACCCCTCCACTTT. This sequence encodes CASSLAWGSPLHF. This chain joins TRBV7-2 and TRBJ1-6; the D is unclear. Per germline, CDR1 SGHTA and CDR2 FQGNSA. This CDR3 region has 13 residues. V was shortened by 0 bases and J by 9 bases, with 6 bases between the two germline ends.

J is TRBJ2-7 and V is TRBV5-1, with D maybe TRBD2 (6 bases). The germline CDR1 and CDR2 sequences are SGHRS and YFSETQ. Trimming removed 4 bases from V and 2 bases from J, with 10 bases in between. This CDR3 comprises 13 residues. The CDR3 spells CASSRDSPYEQYF. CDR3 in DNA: TGCGCCAGCAGCCGGGACTCACCCTACGAGCAGTACTTC.

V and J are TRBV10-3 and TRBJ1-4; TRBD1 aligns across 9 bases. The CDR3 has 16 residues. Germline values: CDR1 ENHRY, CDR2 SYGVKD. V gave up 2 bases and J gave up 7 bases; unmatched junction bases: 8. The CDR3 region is CAISEASGTGSEKLFF. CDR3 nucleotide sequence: TGTGCCATCAGTGAGGCATCCGGGACAGGGAGTGAAAAACTGTTTTTT.

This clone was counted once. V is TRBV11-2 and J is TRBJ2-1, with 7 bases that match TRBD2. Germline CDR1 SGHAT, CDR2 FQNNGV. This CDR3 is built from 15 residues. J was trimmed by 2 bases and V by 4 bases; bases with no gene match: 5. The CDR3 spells CASSSGTTAYNEQFF. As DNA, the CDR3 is TGTGCCAGCAGCTCCGGGACTACAGCCTACAATGAGCAGTTCTTC.

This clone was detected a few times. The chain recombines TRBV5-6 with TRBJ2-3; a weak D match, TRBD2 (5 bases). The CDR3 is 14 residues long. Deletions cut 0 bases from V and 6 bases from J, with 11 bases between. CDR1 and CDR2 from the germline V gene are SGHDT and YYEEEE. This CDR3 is CASSLVGAGDTQYF. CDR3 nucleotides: TGTGCCAGCAGCTTGGTGGGAGCCGGGGATACGCAGTATTTT.

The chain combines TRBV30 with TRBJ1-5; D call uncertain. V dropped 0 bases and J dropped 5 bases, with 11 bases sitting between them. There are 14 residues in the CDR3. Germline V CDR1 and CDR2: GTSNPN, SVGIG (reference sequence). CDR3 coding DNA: TGTGCCTGGAGTGTCAGGACTCACGATCAGCCCCAGCATTTT. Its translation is CAWSVRTHDQPQHF. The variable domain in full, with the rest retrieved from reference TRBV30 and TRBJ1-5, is SQTIHQWPATLVQPVGSPLSLECTVEGTSNPNLYWYRQAAGRGLQLLFYSVGIGQISSEVPQNLSASRPQDRQFILSSKKLLLSDSGFYLCAWSVRTHDQPQHFGDGTRLSIL.

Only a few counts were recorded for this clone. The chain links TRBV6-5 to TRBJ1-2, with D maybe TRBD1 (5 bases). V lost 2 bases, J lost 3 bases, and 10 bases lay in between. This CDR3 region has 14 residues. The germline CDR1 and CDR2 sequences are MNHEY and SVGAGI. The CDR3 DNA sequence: TGTGCCAGCAGTTACCGGGGCAGGGACTATGGCTACACCTTC. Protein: CASSYRGRDYGYTF.

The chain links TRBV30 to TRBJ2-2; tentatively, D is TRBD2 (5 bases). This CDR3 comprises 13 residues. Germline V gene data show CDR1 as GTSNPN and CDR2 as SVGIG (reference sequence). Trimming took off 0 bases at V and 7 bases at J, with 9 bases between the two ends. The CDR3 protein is CAWSVRGLGELFF. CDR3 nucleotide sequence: TGTGCCTGGAGTGTACGGGGTCTCGGGGAGCTGTTTTTT.